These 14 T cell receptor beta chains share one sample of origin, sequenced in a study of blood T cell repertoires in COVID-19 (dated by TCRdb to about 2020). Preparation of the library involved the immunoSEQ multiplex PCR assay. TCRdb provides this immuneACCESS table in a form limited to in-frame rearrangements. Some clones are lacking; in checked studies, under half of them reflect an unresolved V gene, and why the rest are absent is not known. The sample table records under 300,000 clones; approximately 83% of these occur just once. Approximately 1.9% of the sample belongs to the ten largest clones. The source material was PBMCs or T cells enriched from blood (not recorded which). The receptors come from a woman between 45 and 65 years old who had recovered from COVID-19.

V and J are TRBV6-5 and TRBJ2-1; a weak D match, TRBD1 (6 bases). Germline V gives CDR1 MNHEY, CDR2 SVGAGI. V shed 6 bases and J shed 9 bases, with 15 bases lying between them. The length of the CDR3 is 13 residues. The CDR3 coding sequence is TGTGCCAGCAGACTCCCGGGACAAATTGAGCAGTTCTTC. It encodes CASRLPGQIEQFF.

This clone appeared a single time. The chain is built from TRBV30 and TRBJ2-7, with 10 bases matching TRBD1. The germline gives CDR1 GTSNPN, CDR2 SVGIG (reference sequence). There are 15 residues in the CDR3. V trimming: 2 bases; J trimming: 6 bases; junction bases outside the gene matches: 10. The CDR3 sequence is CAWSTYRDRGFEQYF. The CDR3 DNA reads TGTGCCTGGAGTACTTACCGGGACAGGGGATTCGAGCAGTACTTC.

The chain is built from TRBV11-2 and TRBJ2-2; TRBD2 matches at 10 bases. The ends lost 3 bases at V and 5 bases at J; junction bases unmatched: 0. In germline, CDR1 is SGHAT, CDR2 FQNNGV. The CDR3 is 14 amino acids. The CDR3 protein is CASSLGLATGELFF. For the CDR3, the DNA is TGTGCCAGCAGCTTGGGACTAGCGACCGGGGAGCTGTTTTTT.

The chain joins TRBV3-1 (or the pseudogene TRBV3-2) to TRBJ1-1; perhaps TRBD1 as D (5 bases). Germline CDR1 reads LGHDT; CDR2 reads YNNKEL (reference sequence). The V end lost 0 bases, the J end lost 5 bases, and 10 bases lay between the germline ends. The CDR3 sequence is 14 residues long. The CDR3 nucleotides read TGTGCCAGCAGCCAAGATACCAGGGCAACTGAAGCTTTCTTT. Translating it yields CASSQDTRATEAFF.

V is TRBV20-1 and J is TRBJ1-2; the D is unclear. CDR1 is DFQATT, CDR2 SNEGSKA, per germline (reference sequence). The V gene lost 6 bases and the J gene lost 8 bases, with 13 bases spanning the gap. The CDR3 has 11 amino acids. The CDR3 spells CSATVPGGYTF. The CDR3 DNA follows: TGCAGTGCCACAGTCCCGGGGGGCTACACCTTC.

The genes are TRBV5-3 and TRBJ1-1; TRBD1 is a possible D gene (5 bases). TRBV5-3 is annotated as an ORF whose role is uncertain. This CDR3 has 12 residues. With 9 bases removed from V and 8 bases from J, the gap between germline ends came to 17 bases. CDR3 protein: CANPRWRGEAFF. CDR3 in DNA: TGTGCCAACCCCCGATGGCGGGGGGAAGCTTTCTTT.

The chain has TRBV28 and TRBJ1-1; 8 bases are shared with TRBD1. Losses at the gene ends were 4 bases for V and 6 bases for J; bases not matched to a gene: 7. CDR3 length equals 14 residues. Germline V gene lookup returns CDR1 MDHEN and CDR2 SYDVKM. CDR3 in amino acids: CASSWTGTSPEAFF. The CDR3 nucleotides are TGTGCCAGCAGTTGGACAGGGACTAGCCCTGAAGCTTTCTTT.

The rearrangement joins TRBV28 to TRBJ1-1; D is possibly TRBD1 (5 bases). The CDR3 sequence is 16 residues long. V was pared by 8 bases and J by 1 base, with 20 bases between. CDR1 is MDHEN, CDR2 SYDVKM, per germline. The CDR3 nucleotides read TGTGCCAGCCAACAAAGGATACAGGTCTCGAACACTGAAGCTTTCTTT. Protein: CASQQRIQVSNTEAFF.

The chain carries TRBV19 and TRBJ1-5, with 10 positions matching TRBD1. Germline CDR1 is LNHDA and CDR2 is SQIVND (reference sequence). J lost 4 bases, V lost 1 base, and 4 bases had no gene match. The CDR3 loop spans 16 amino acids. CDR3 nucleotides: TGTGCCAGTAGTATAGGCAGGACAGGGGGTAATCAGCCCCAGCATTTT. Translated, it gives CASSIGRTGGNQPQHF.

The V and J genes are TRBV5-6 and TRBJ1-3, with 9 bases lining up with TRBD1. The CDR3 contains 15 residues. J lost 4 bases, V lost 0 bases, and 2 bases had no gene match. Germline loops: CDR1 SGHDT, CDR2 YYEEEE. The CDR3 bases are TGTGCCAGCAGCTTGGGGACAGGGGTAGGAAACACCATATATTTT. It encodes CASSLGTGVGNTIYF.

The chain's CDR3 is CASSQDYFGEQYF. As DNA, the CDR3 is TGCGCCAGCAGCCAAGATTACTTCGGCGAGCAGTACTTC. J is TRBJ2-7 and V is TRBV4-1; D gene unclear. V was clipped by 0 bases and J by 6 bases, with 9 bases between them. The CDR3 runs 13 residues. Germline CDR1 reads MGHRA; CDR2 reads YSYEKL.

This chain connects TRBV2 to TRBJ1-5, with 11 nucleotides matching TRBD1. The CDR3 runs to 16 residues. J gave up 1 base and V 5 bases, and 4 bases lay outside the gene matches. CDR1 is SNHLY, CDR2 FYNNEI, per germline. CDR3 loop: CASSQDRGLSNQPQHF. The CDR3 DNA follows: TGTGCCAGCAGTCAGGACAGGGGGCTGAGCAATCAGCCCCAGCATTTT.

CDR3 in DNA: TGTGCCAGCAGCCCCGGGGACAGGCTATACGAGCAGTACTTC. Translating gives CASSPGDRLYEQYF. This chain connects TRBV5-6 to TRBJ2-7; the match to TRBD1 covers 8 bases. Germline-derived CDR1 and CDR2 are SGHDT and YYEEEE. This CDR3 is built from 14 residues. With V trimmed by 4 bases and J by 4 bases, 7 bases remained unmatched.

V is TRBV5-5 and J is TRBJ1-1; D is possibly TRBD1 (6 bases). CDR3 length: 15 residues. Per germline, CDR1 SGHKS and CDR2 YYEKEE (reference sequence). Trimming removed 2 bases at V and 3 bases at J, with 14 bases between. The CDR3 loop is CASSFGQGLYTEAFF. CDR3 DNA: TGTGCCAGCAGCTTTGGCCAGGGGCTATACACTGAAGCTTTCTTT.